What follows is one T cell receptor (beta chain) and its context. Antigen unknown. The data derive from a study of response to subunit inactivated influenza vaccine. Study-wide results and caveats: T cells newly recruited by each seasonal influenza vaccination are few, the authors suggested.

In TCRdb, the RT-PCR reads were re-called with MiXCR into one record per CDR3 protein. The sample lists about 700,000 distinct CDR3 sequences; 14% were seen once. V was clipped by 2 bases and J by 5 bases, with 13 bases between them. The CDR3 is 14 amino acids. Germline loops: CDR1 MNHEY, CDR2 SVGAGI. The clonotype was recovered from a man in his forties or fifties who received an inactivated influenza vaccine. V is TRBV6-5 and J is TRBJ2-7; a weak D match, TRBD1 (5 bases). The source material was PBMCs from blood, sampled around two weeks before vaccination. This CDR3 reads CASSYAETVHEQYF. CDR3 sequence (DNA): TGTGCCAGCAGTTACGCGGAGACAGTTCACGAGCAGTACTTC.